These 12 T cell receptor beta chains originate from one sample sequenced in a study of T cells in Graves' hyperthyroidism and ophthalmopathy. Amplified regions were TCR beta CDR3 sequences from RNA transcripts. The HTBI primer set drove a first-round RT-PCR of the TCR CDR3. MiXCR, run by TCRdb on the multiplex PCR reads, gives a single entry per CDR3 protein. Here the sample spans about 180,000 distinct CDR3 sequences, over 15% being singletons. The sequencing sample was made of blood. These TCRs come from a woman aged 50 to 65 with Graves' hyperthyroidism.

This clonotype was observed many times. In DNA form, the CDR3 reads TGCGCCAGCAGTGAGTCGACGAGGAGTGAAGCTTTCTTT. Translation: CASSESTRSEAFF. V is TRBV10-1 and J is TRBJ1-1; no reliable D call. The CDR3 spans 13 residues. CDR1 and CDR2 (germline): WNHNN, SYGVQD (reference sequence). Trimming stripped 0 bases from V and 7 bases from J, with 9 bases between.

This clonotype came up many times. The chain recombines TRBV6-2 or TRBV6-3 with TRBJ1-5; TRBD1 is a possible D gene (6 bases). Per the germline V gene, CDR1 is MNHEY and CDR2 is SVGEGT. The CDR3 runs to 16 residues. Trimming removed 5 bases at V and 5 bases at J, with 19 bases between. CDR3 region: CASSPVDRPDYQPQHF. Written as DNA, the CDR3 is TGTGCCAGCAGTCCTGTCGACAGGCCCGACTATCAGCCCCAGCATTTT.

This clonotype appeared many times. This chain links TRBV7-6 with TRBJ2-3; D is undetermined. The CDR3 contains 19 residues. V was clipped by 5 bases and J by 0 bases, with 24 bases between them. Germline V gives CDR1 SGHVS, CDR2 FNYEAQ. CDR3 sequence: CASSPPPGPIRPSTDTQYF. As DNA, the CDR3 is TGTGCCAGCAGCCCACCCCCCGGGCCAATAAGACCTAGCACAGATACGCAGTATTTT.

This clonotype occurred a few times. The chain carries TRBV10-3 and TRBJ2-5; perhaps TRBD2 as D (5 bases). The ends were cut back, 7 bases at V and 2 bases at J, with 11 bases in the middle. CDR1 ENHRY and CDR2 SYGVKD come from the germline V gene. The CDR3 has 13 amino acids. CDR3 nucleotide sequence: TGTGCCATCATGGGAGTCGCGCAAGAGACCCAGTACTTC. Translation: CAIMGVAQETQYF.

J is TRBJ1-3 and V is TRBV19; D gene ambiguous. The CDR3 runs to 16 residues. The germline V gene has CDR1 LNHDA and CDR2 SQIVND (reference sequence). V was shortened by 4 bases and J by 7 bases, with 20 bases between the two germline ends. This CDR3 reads CASSTSSYVVSNTIYF. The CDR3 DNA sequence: TGTGCCAGTAGTACCTCCTCGTATGTGGTGAGCAACACCATATATTTT.

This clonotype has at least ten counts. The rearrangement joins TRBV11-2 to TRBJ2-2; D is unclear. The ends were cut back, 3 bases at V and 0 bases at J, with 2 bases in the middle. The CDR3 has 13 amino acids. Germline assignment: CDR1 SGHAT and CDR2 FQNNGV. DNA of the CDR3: TGTGCCAGCAGCTTTACGAACACCGGGGAGCTGTTTTTT. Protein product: CASSFTNTGELFF.

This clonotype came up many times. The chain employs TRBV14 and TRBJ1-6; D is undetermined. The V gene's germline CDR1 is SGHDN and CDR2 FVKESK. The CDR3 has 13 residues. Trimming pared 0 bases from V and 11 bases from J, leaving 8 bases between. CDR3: CASSQDRGTPLHF. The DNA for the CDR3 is TGTGCCAGCAGCCAAGACCGGGGTACACCCCTCCACTTT.

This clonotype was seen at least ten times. The CDR3 reads CASSYGGPYEQYF. In DNA form, the CDR3 reads TGTGCCAGCAGTTACGGTGGTCCCTACGAGCAGTACTTC. J is TRBJ2-7 and V is TRBV6-6, with D hard to call. The germline V gene has CDR1 MNHNY and CDR2 SVGAGI (reference sequence). The CDR3 totals 13 residues. Trimming shortened V by 2 bases and J by 2 bases, and 7 bases separated the two germline ends.

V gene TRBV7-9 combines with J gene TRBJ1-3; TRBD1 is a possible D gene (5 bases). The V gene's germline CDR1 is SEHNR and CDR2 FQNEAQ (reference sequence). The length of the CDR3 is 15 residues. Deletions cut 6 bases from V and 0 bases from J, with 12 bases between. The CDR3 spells CASSYDRISGNTIYF. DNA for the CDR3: TGTGCCAGCAGTTATGACAGAATCTCTGGAAACACCATATATTTT.

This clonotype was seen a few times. The CDR3 is CATSRDLGSTNEKLFF. Here the CDR3 DNA reads TGTGCCACCAGCAGAGATTTGGGTAGCACTAATGAAAAACTGTTTTTT. The genes are TRBV15 and TRBJ1-4, with no clear D. The CDR3 covers 16 residues. Germline V gene sequence: CDR1 LNHNV, CDR2 YYDKDF (reference sequence). Deletions cut 0 bases from V and 2 bases from J, with 10 bases between.

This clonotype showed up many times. The CDR3 loop reads CSASRGARSTEAFF. DNA for the CDR3: TGCAGTGCTAGTAGGGGGGCCCGGAGCACTGAAGCTTTCTTT. The chain links TRBV20-1 to TRBJ1-1; perhaps TRBD1 as D (6 bases). The CDR3 has 14 residues. In germline, CDR1 is DFQATT, CDR2 SNEGSKA (reference sequence). Trimming stripped 3 bases from V and 4 bases from J, with 15 bases between.

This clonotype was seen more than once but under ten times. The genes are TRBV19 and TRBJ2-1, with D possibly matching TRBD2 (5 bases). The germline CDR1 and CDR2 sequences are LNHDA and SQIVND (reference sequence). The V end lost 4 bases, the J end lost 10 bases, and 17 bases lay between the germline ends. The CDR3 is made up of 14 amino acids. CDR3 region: CASSSSTTTGEQFF. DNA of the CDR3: TGTGCCAGTAGTAGCTCTACAACGACGGGGGAGCAGTTCTTC.